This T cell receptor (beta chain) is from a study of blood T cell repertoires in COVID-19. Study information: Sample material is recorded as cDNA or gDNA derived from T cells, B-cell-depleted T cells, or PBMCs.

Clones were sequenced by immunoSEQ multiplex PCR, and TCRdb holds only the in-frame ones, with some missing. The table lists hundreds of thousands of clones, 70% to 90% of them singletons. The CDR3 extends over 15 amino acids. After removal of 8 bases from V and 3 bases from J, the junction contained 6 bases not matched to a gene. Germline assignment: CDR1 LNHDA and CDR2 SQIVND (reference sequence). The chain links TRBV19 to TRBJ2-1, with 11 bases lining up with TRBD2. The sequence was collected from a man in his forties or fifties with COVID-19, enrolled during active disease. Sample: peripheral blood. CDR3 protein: CASFGTSGGYNEQFF. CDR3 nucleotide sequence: TGTGCCAGTTTCGGAACTAGCGGGGGCTACAATGAGCAGTTCTTC.